The entry below gives a single T cell receptor beta chain sequence along with its context. These data belong to a study of technical replicates of blood from a handful of donors. Assay used: immunoSEQ multiplex PCR; TCRdb lists only in-frame clones, some missing. The data show over 50,000 clones, about 87% seen once. CDR1 SGDLS and CDR2 YYNGEE come from the germline V gene. With 0 bases clipped from V and 1 base from J, the junction kept 0 bases outside the gene matches. The CDR3 spans 15 residues. Sequences were obtained from PBMCs. The chain links TRBV9 to TRBJ2-3; 9 positions agree with TRBD2. This TCR came from a human donor in good health. Some clones in this sample may be carry-over from other donors' samples. CDR3 residues: CASSVGTSGTDTQYF. For the CDR3, the DNA is TGTGCCAGCAGCGTAGGGACTAGCGGCACAGATACGCAGTATTTT. Variable domain in full (rest from reference TRBV9 and TRBJ2-3): DSGVTQTPKHLITATGQRVTLRCSPRSGDLSVYWYQQSLDQGLQFLIQYYNGEERAKGNILERFSAQQFPDLHSELNLSSLELGDSALYFCASSVGTSGTDTQYFGPGTRLTVL.